This T cell receptor beta chain was obtained from a study of blood T cells in healthy people across ages. General observations from the study: Getting older went along with TCR beta diversity per million T cells dropping roughly linearly. Any conclusive comparison of naive versus antigen-experienced cells was prevented by using unsorted PBMCs.

A second PCR of about 7 to 12 cycles used a sample-barcoded 5' primer and a J-beta primer mix. TCRdb re-derived calls from the 5' RACE reads in MiXCR, one entry per CDR3 protein. The repertoire includes over 1,500,000 distinct CDR3 sequences, roughly 49% of them detected once, and more than 2% sits in the top ten. The CDR3 has 14 residues. Germline V CDR1 and CDR2: SQVTM, ANQGSEA. V dropped 3 bases and J dropped 5; count of bases not matched to a gene: 9. This clonotype was recorded a few times. The antigen remains undetermined. Peripheral blood, around 9.4 milliliters per donor, was collected. PBMCs numbering at least 7 million were isolated per sample.

Specimen: blood. This chain links TRBV29-1 with TRBJ1-1; 7 nucleotides match TRBD1. The source of this sequence is a woman between 35 and 50 years old in good health. The CDR3 nucleotides are TGCAGCGTTGACCTTTTCCGGGACAGAACTGAAGCTTTCTTT. Translation: CSVDLFRDRTEAFF.